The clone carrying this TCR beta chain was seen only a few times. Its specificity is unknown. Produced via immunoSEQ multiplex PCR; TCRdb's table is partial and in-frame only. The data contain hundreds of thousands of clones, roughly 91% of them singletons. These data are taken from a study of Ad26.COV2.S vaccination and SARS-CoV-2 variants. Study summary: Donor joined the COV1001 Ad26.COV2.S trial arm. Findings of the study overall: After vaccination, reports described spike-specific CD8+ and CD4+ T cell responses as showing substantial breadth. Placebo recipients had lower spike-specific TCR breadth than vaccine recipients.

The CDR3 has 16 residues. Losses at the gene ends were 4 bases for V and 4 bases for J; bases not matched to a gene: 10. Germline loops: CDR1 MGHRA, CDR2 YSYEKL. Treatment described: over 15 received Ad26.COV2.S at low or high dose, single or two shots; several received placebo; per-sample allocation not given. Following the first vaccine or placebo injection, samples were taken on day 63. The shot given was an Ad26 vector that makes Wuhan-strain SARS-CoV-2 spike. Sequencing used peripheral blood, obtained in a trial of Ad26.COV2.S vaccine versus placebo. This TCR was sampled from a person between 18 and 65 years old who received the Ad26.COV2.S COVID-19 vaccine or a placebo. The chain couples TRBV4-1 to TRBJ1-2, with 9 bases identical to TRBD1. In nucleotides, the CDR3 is TGCGCCAGCAGCCTAATGAGGGACAGGGAACCCTATGGCTACACCTTC. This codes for CASSLMRDREPYGYTF.